This TCR beta chain stems from a study of OX40 agonist ivuxolimab in advanced cancers. V was pared by 5 bases and J by 3 bases, with 6 bases of the junction left unmatched. Germline CDR1 and CDR2: MNHNY and SVGAGI (reference sequence). The CDR3 consists of 14 residues. In this sample, this clone turned up a few times. At the DNA level, this CDR3 is encoded by other sequences in the same sample as well. TCRdb's copy holds only in-frame clones and misses some; the assay was immunoSEQ multiplex PCR. The table includes fewer than 60,000 clones, over 70% detected once. The sequencing here drew on CD4+ or CD8+ T cells sorted from blood, taken in a trial of the OX40 agonist ivuxolimab. V is TRBV6-6 and J is TRBJ2-7; 8 bases align to TRBD2. This TCR came from an adult with an advanced solid tumor such as melanoma, head and neck, liver or kidney cancer. This CDR3 reads CASSPSGGGYEQYF. The CDR3 DNA is TGTGCCAGCAGTCCAAGCGGGGGCGGCTACGAGCAGTACTTC.